These T cell receptor beta chains were read from a single sample in a study of CD8+ T cells in alopecia areata. Clones were sequenced by immunoSEQ multiplex PCR, and TCRdb holds only the in-frame ones, with some missing. The data show 87,000 or so clones, more than 65% seen once. Specimen: CD8+ T cells sorted from blood, collected between weeks 44 and 45, from a patient treated with tofacitinib. The receptors come from a human donor with alopecia areata. Each CDR3 is given with its conserved first and last residue. The D gene is left open where the match is weak. Size tells how often a clone was seen (once, few, many) or the class of an expanded clone, and some rows leave it out.

clone size	D gene	J gene	V gene	CDR3 DNA	CDR3 protein
NA	NA	TRBJ1-4	TRBV15	TGTGCCACCAGTAACCGGGACTATGAAAAACTGTTTTTT	CATSNRDYEKLFF
NA	NA	TRBJ1-5	TRBV7-2	TGTGCCAGCAGCTTACAAGACGGGGGTCAGCCCCAGCATTTT	CASSLQDGGQPQHF
NA	NA	TRBJ1-2	TRBV13	TGTGCCAGCAGCTTGATCAGCCAGACAAACTATGGCTACACCTTC	CASSLISQTNYGYTF
NA	NA	TRBJ1-1	TRBV7-9	TGTGCCAGCAGCTTATCCAGACAAACTGAAGCTTTCTTT	CASSLSRQTEAFF
NA	NA	TRBJ2-7	TRBV13	TGTGCCAGCAGCGCCTACAGAGGATCCTCCGACGAGCAGTACTTC	CASSAYRGSSDEQYF
NA	TRBD2	TRBJ2-1	TRBV11-3	TGTGCCAGCAGCTTAGGAGCGGGGGATGAGCAGTTCTTC	CASSLGAGDEQFF
NA	TRBD1	TRBJ1-6	TRBV27	TGTGCCAGCAGTTTAGGGACAGGGTCAACACCCCTCCACTTT	CASSLGTGSTPLHF
NA	TRBD2	TRBJ2-4	TRBV11-2	TGTGCCAGCAGCCTCACCGGGACTAATGTCAAAAACATTCAGTACTTC	CASSLTGTNVKNIQYF
NA	NA	TRBJ2-5	TRBV13	TGTGCCAGCAGCCAGGGAGCGGAGACCCAGTACTTC	CASSQGAETQYF
NA	TRBD2	TRBJ2-1	TRBV2	TGTGCCACTACACTAGCGGTCGATGGGAATGAGCAGTTCTTC	CATTLAVDGNEQFF
NA	TRBD1	TRBJ1-1	TRBV6-5	TGTGCCAGCAGTTCCGATTCGACAGGGGGTCGGACTGAAGCTTTCTTT	CASSSDSTGGRTEAFF
few	NA	TRBJ2-7	TRBV25-1	TGTGCCAGCAGTGAATTCTACGAGCAGTACTTC	CASSEFYEQYF
NA	NA	TRBJ1-2	TRBV2	TGTGCCAGCAGGGAGGGACCAGCTAACTATGGCTACACCTTC	CASREGPANYGYTF
NA	NA	TRBJ2-1	TRBV7-9	TGTGCCAGCAGCCCGTTTAGGGGTCGGTTCTTC	CASSPFRGRFF
NA	NA	TRBJ2-7	TRBV11-2	TGTGCCAGCAGCTTAGGGTCCCGGGGGCGTGAGCAGTACTTC	CASSLGSRGREQYF
NA	NA	TRBJ1-1	TRBV11-2	TGTGCCAGCACCCAGAGCCACACTGAAGCTTTCTTT	CASTQSHTEAFF
NA	TRBD1	TRBJ2-5	TRBV2	TGTGCCAGCACCCAGACAGGGGTTGGGGAGACCCAGTACTTC	CASTQTGVGETQYF
NA	NA	TRBJ1-6	TRBV30	TGTGCCTGGGACGACAGTCTGAATTCACCCCTCCACTTT	CAWDDSLNSPLHF
NA	TRBD1	TRBJ2-7	TRBV2	TGTGCCAGCAGTTCTACCGGGACAGGGGTGTACGAGCAGTACTTC	CASSSTGTGVYEQYF
NA	NA	TRBJ2-5	TRBV11-2	TGTGCCAGCAGCTTCGGAGAGACCCAGTACTTC	CASSFGETQYF
NA	NA	TRBJ2-1	TRBV5-1	TGCGCCAGCAGCTTGCGGAAAGTGACTTGGGATGAGCAGTTCTTC	CASSLRKVTWDEQFF
NA	NA	TRBJ1-1	TRBV7-6	TGTGCCAGCAGCTTAGGAGGAGGGAAAGCTGAAGCTTTCTTT	CASSLGGGKAEAFF
once	NA	TRBJ1-1	TRBV30	TGTGCCTGGAGTGATCTGGGGCGAACTGAAGCTTTCTTT	CAWSDLGRTEAFF
few	NA	TRBJ1-1	TRBV29-1	TGCAGCGTTGACGGGCCAGCAGATACTGAAGCTTTCTTT	CSVDGPADTEAFF
NA	TRBD1	TRBJ2-1	TRBV25-1	TGTGCCAGCAGTGGGGGACAGCTGAGTGAGCAGTTCTTC	CASSGGQLSEQFF
NA	NA	TRBJ1-1	TRBV5-1	TGCGCCAGCAGCTTGGCTCAGGATTTTGAAGCTTTCTTT	CASSLAQDFEAFF
few	NA	TRBJ1-1	TRBV29-1	TGCAGCGTTGAGGTGAACACTGAAGCTTTCTTT	CSVEVNTEAFF
few	TRBD1	TRBJ1-1	TRBV4-1	TGCGCCAGCAGCCAACTGGACAGGGGGAACACTGAAGCTTTCTTT	CASSQLDRGNTEAFF
NA	NA	TRBJ2-1	TRBV10-3	TGTGCCATCAATAATCAGGGGACTGAGCAGTTCTTC	CAINNQGTEQFF
NA	NA	TRBJ1-2	TRBV19	TGTGCCAGTAGTAACCCTGGGCCAGCCGGCTATGGCTACACCTTC	CASSNPGPAGYGYTF
NA	NA	TRBJ1-3	TRBV5-1	TGCGCCAGCAGCTTGTCCGGTTTGCTCTCTGGAAACACCATATATTTT	CASSLSGLLSGNTIYF
NA	TRBD1	TRBJ1-1	TRBV29-1	TGCAGCGTACAGGGGGGAGTCACTGAAGCTTTCTTT	CSVQGGVTEAFF
NA	TRBD2	TRBJ2-3	TRBV4-3	TGCGCCAGCAGCCACCTCTGGCTAGCGGGGGGGCCTGAAGATACGCAGTATTTT	CASSHLWLAGGPEDTQYF
NA	NA	TRBJ1-5	TRBV12-5	TGTGCTAGTGGTTTGGGAGGGCATCAGCCCCAGCATTTT	CASGLGGHQPQHF
NA	NA	TRBJ1-2	TRBV15	TGTGCCACCAGCAGAGATTCGGGCAGTTTCTATGGCTACACCTTC	CATSRDSGSFYGYTF
few	TRBD2	TRBJ2-1	TRBV19	TGTGCCAGTAGTATCCAGCGGGGGGCGATTGAGCAGTTCTTC	CASSIQRGAIEQFF
NA	TRBD1	TRBJ2-5	TRBV29-1	TGCAGCGTGGCCCGGGACAGCAGTCAAGAGACCCAGTACTTC	CSVARDSSQETQYF
NA	NA	TRBJ2-7	TRBV6-5	TGTGCCACCCTATCCACGGGGAGTTCCTACGAGCAGTACTTC	CATLSTGSSYEQYF
NA	NA	TRBJ2-3	TRBV5-1	TGCGCCAGCAGCTTCGGTGGCGGCAGCACAGATACGCAGTATTTT	CASSFGGGSTDTQYF
NA	NA	TRBJ2-1	TRBV11-2	TGTGCCAGCAGCTTATCCCCTGGCAGGGACAATGAGCAGTTCTTC	CASSLSPGRDNEQFF
NA	NA	TRBJ2-7	TRBV27	TGTGCCAGCAGTGCTCGACAGGGAGGTCGCGAGCAGTACTTC	CASSARQGGREQYF
NA	NA	TRBJ2-5	TRBV18	TGTGCCAGCTCGACAGAGGCCCTGGAGACCCAGTACTTC	CASSTEALETQYF
few	NA	TRBJ2-7	TRBV6-1	TGTGCCAGCAGTGAAGTGGCAGGGGGGTACGAGCAGTACTTC	CASSEVAGGYEQYF
NA	TRBD1	TRBJ2-1	TRBV9	TGTGCCAGCAGCGGGGACAGGGCGAATGAGCAGTTCTTC	CASSGDRANEQFF
NA	TRBD2	TRBJ2-2	TRBV30	TGTGCCTGGATAGGCGGGGGGGCCTCCGGGGAGCTGTTTTTT	CAWIGGGASGELFF
NA	NA	TRBJ1-1	TRBV11-1	TGTGCCAGCAGCTTCGGCACTGAAGCTTTCTTT	CASSFGTEAFF
NA	TRBD1	TRBJ2-1	TRBV7-3	TGTGCCAGCAGTTTAACAGGGGGCTCCTACAATGAGCAGTTCTTC	CASSLTGGSYNEQFF
NA	NA	TRBJ1-5	TRBV19	TGTGCCAGTAGTCAGGGTTACCAGCCCCAGCATTTT	CASSQGYQPQHF